These 28 T cell receptor beta chains originate from one sample sequenced in a study of T-cell reconstitution after alpha-beta-depleted transplantation in children. Unique molecular identifiers were built into the TCRbeta library. TCRdb analysed the PCR reads with MiXCR anew, one entry per CDR3 protein. The data hold around 450,000 distinct CDR3 sequences, with roughly 44% observed a single time. Sequences were derived from PBMCs, sampled before TCRalphabeta/CD19-depleted stem cell transplant. The receptors were gathered from a girl aged 2 to 10 with aplastic anemia, due to receive a stem cell transplant.

This sequence joins TRBV27 and TRBJ2-5, with D unresolved. CDR3 size: 13 residues. The V end was cut by 7 bases, the J end by 5 bases, with 14 bases between. Germline values: CDR1 MNHEY, CDR2 SMNVEV (reference sequence). The CDR3 coding sequence is TGTGCCAGCAAAAGAAAGGGTGGGGAGACCCAGTACTTC. It translates to CASKRKGGETQYF.

This clonotype was counted only a few times. V and J are TRBV20-1 and TRBJ2-3, with D perhaps matching TRBD1 or TRBD2 (5 bases each). Trimming took 6 bases from V and 12 from J, leaving 16 bases between them. Looked up from germline, CDR1 is DFQATT and CDR2 is SNEGSKA (reference sequence). The length of the CDR3 is 11 residues. The CDR3 loop is CSARDPPAQYF. The CDR3, as DNA: TGCAGTGCCAGGGACCCCCCGGCACAGTATTTT.

This clonotype was recorded a few times. V usage is TRBV27 and J usage is TRBJ2-1, with D maybe TRBD2 (6 bases). The CDR3 length is 16 residues. Per germline, CDR1 MNHEY and CDR2 SMNVEV (reference sequence). V shed 2 bases and J shed 9 bases, with 20 bases lying between them. The CDR3 DNA reads as TGTGCCAGCAGTTTAGGGTTGCGGGGAAAGTGGGTTGAGCAGTTCTTC. As protein: CASSLGLRGKWVEQFF.

The chain uses TRBV7-6 and TRBJ2-5; the match to TRBD2 covers 14 bases. The germline CDR1 and CDR2 sequences are SGHVS and FNYEAQ. V dropped 5 bases and J dropped 0; count of bases not matched to a gene: 8. The CDR3 length is 18 residues. The CDR3 reads CASSPRLAGGSHQETQYF. In DNA, the CDR3 is TGTGCCAGCAGCCCTAGACTAGCGGGAGGGAGCCACCAAGAGACCCAGTACTTC.

This clonotype occurred many times. The chain joins TRBV5-1 to TRBJ2-7; the D gene is possibly TRBD1 (6 bases). This CDR3 is 15 amino acids long. The V end lost 5 bases, the J end lost 6 bases, and 21 bases lay between the germline ends. Germline CDR1 and CDR2: SGHRS and YFSETQ. This chain's CDR3 is CASSPPDSEKREQYF. CDR3 bases: TGCGCCAGCAGTCCCCCGGACAGCGAGAAGCGCGAGCAGTACTTC.

The chain links TRBV4-1 to TRBJ2-7; D is possibly TRBD1 (5 bases). The CDR3 has 12 amino acids. V lost 0 bases and J lost 7, with 7 bases in between. The V gene's germline CDR1 is MGHRA and CDR2 YSYEKL. The CDR3 region is CASSQDGAEQYF. The CDR3 DNA is TGCGCCAGCAGCCAAGATGGGGCTGAGCAGTACTTC.

The rearrangement links TRBV9 to TRBJ2-1; D possibly corresponds to TRBD2 (6 bases). Per germline, CDR1 SGDLS and CDR2 YYNGEE. This CDR3 is 15 amino acids long. The V end was cut by 0 bases, the J end by 7 bases, with 14 bases between. The CDR3, as DNA: TGTGCCAGCAGCGTAGGGGGGGAGAATAGGAATGAGCAGTTCTTC. This sequence encodes CASSVGGENRNEQFF.

Many counts were recorded for this clonotype. The V call is TRBV5-1, the J call TRBJ2-1; tentative D call: TRBD2 (5 bases). The germline V and J ends were trimmed by 6 bases and 0 bases, with 16 bases remaining between them. The V gene's germline CDR1 is SGHRS and CDR2 YFSETQ. The CDR3 has 16 residues. CDR3 sequence: CASTKEAASSYNEQFF. CDR3 sequence (DNA): TGCGCCAGCACCAAAGAAGCGGCTAGCTCCTACAATGAGCAGTTCTTC.

The chain employs TRBV7-3 and TRBJ2-1; D perhaps matches TRBD1 (5 bases). Trimming cost V 5 bases and J 9 bases, with 17 bases left between them. From germline, CDR1 is SGHTA and CDR2 FQGTGA. This CDR3 contains 14 residues. The DNA of the CDR3 is TGTGCCAGCAGCACATCTAAACAGGCCCCTGAGCAGTTCTTC. As protein: CASSTSKQAPEQFF.

The table lists this clonotype with a few counts. The chain joins TRBV27 to TRBJ2-2; D gene uncertain. V gave up 7 bases and J gave up 6 bases, with 12 bases separating them. The V gene's germline CDR1 is MNHEY and CDR2 SMNVEV (reference sequence). This CDR3 is 13 amino acids long. The CDR3 sequence: CASTASLPGELFF. CDR3 coding DNA: TGTGCCAGCACAGCAAGTCTTCCCGGGGAGCTGTTTTTT.

The chain carries TRBV7-6 and TRBJ2-7; tentatively, D is TRBD1 (5 bases). V was pared by 5 bases and J by 4 bases, with 12 bases between. Germline V gene lookup returns CDR1 SGHVS and CDR2 FNYEAQ. The CDR3 loop spans 13 amino acids. CDR3 sequence: CASSPMDTYEQYF. CDR3 coding DNA: TGTGCCAGCAGCCCGATGGACACTTACGAGCAGTACTTC. The variable domain in full, completed from reference TRBV7-6 and TRBJ2-7, reads GAGVSQSPRYKVTKRGQDVALRCDPISGHVSLYWYRQALGQGPEFLTYFNYEAQQDKSGLPNDRFSAERPEGSISTLTIQRTEQRDSAMYRCASSPMDTYEQYFGPGTRLTVT.

The genes are TRBV15 and TRBJ1-1; TRBD1 agrees at 10 bases. Germline V gives CDR1 LNHNV, CDR2 YYDKDF (reference sequence). Trimming at V came to 1 base and at J to 0 bases, leaving 2 bases not matched to a gene. The length of the CDR3 is 16 residues. CDR3 nucleotides: TGTGCCACCAGCAGAGGGACAGGGGGACTGAACACTGAAGCTTTCTTT. This translates into CATSRGTGGLNTEAFF.

This clonotype was seen many times. The chain is built from TRBV11-1 and TRBJ2-4, with 10 bases aligning to TRBD2. V gave up 3 bases and J gave up 1 base; unmatched junction bases: 12. This CDR3 has 19 amino acids. In germline, CDR1 is SGHAT, CDR2 FQDESV (reference sequence). CDR3 sequence reads: CASSFVVGNSGRAKNIQYF. For the CDR3, the DNA is TGTGCCAGCAGCTTTGTTGTCGGTAATAGCGGGAGGGCCAAAAACATTCAGTACTTC. Complete variable domain (other parts from reference TRBV11-1 and TRBJ2-4): EAEVAQSPRYKITEKSQAVAFWCDPISGHATLYWYRQILGQGPELLVQFQDESVVDDSQLPKDRFSAERLKGVDSTLKIQPAELGDSAMYLCASSFVVGNSGRAKNIQYFGAGTRLSVL.

The chain couples TRBV7-8 to TRBJ2-5; tentative D call: TRBD1 (6 bases). Per germline, CDR1 SGHVS and CDR2 FQNEAQ. This CDR3 is built from 13 residues. The V gene lost 1 base and the J gene lost 7 bases, with 10 bases spanning the gap. CDR3 region: CASSLGRGGTQYF. In nucleotides, the CDR3 is TGTGCCAGCAGCTTAGGCAGGGGTGGGACCCAGTACTTC. The complete variable domain, with remaining parts taken from reference TRBV7-8 and TRBJ2-5, reads GAGVSQSPRYKVAKRGQDVALRCDPISGHVSLFWYQQALGQGPEFLTYFQNEAQLDKSGLPSDRFFAERPEGSVSTLKIQRTQQEDSAVYLCASSLGRGGTQYFGPGTRLLVL.

This chain uses TRBV6-5 with TRBJ2-2; D gene unclear. The CDR3 has 14 amino acids. V shed 2 bases and J shed 6 bases, with 10 bases lying between them. Germline CDR1 MNHEY, CDR2 SVGAGI. CDR3: CASSYGPDAGELFF. The CDR3 region has the DNA TGTGCCAGCAGTTACGGTCCTGACGCCGGGGAGCTGTTTTTT.

J is TRBJ2-5 and V is TRBV30, with D possibly matching TRBD2 (6 bases). Deletions cut 0 bases from V and 4 bases from J, with 9 bases between. CDR3 length equals 13 residues. CDR1 is GTSNPN, CDR2 SVGIG, per germline (reference sequence). This CDR3 is CAWSVSGGETQYF. The CDR3 bases are TGTGCCTGGAGTGTATCCGGGGGAGAGACCCAGTACTTC. The complete variable domain, with remaining parts taken from reference TRBV30 and TRBJ2-5, reads SQTIHQWPATLVQPVGSPLSLECTVEGTSNPNLYWYRQAAGRGLQLLFYSVGIGQISSEVPQNLSASRPQDRQFILSSKKLLLSDSGFYLCAWSVSGGETQYFGPGTRLLVL.

V is TRBV5-1 and J is TRBJ1-4; D not certain. This CDR3 region has 14 residues. V gave up 3 bases and J gave up 4 bases, with 10 bases separating them. Germline CDR1 SGHRS, CDR2 YFSETQ. The CDR3 region has the DNA TGCGCCAGCAGCTCCGGACGGATTAATGAAAAACTGTTTTTT. The encoded protein is CASSSGRINEKLFF.

This clonotype came up once. The genes are TRBV20-1 and TRBJ2-2, with 14 bases that match TRBD2. The CDR3 loop spans 17 amino acids. Per germline, CDR1 DFQATT and CDR2 SNEGSKA (reference sequence). The V gene end was trimmed by 8 bases and the J gene end by 5 bases; junction bases not matched to a gene: 13. The CDR3 DNA reads as TGCAGTCGACGGACTAGCGGGGGGCCCCAGGAGACCGGGGAGCTGTTTTTT. Its protein product is CSRRTSGGPQETGELFF.

V is TRBV7-2 and J is TRBJ2-1; either TRBD1 or TRBD2 may fit D (5 bases each). The CDR3 runs to 16 residues. The germline CDR1 and CDR2 sequences are SGHTA and FQGNSA. V was cut by 1 base and J by 7 bases, with 17 bases left in between. This chain's CDR3 is CASSLDGRVGGNEQFF. The DNA of the CDR3 is TGTGCCAGCAGCTTAGATGGCAGGGTGGGCGGGAATGAGCAGTTCTTC.

The chain employs TRBV5-1 and TRBJ2-3; D not certain. Trimming took off 1 base at V and 4 bases at J, with 10 bases between the two ends. The CDR3 totals 14 residues. CDR1 SGHRS and CDR2 YFSETQ come from the germline V gene. The CDR3 region is CASSLYDAADTQYF. CDR3 DNA sequence: TGCGCCAGCAGCTTGTATGATGCGGCAGATACGCAGTATTTT.

The chain joins TRBV20-1 to TRBJ2-1, with TRBD2 matching over 11 bases. J was trimmed by 4 bases and V by 5 bases; bases with no gene match: 4. Germline CDR1 reads DFQATT; CDR2 reads SNEGSKA (reference sequence). This CDR3 comprises 14 residues. Here the CDR3 reads CSAHSGRVYNEQFF. CDR3 DNA sequence: TGCAGTGCTCATAGCGGGAGGGTTTACAATGAGCAGTTCTTC.

The chain couples TRBV6-6 to TRBJ2-5, with D possibly being TRBD1 (6 bases). Trimming left V 6 bases short and J 4 bases short, with 12 bases between. Per the germline V gene, CDR1 is MNHNY and CDR2 is SVGAGI (reference sequence). This CDR3 is built from 13 residues. Here the CDR3 reads CASSPPGVETQYF. CDR3 DNA sequence: TGTGCCAGCAGCCCTCCAGGGGTAGAGACCCAGTACTTC.

The V gene is TRBV7-3, the J gene TRBJ2-5; 7 bases are a match to TRBD2. Trimming cost V 4 bases and J 3 bases; bases outside gene matches: 5. The CDR3 sequence is 14 residues long. From germline, CDR1 is SGHTA and CDR2 FQGTGA. The CDR3 sequence is CASSSGGGKETQYF. CDR3 coding DNA: TGTGCCAGCAGCTCCGGCGGGGGAAAAGAGACCCAGTACTTC.

This clonotype was seen repeatedly, ten times or more. V gene TRBV4-1 combines with J gene TRBJ2-1, with 8 nucleotides matching TRBD2. Germline-derived CDR1 and CDR2 are MGHRA and YSYEKL. This CDR3 is built from 17 residues. The J segment lost 3 bases and the V segment lost 0 bases, leaving 7 bases of the junction unmatched. As DNA, the CDR3 is TGCGCCAGCAGCCAAGATCGCAGGAGCGGGAGCTACAATGAGCAGTTCTTC. Residues: CASSQDRRSGSYNEQFF.

This chain connects TRBV27 to TRBJ2-5; 8 bases fit TRBD2. V trimming: 11 bases; J trimming: 4 bases; junction bases outside the gene matches: 3. The CDR3 spans 11 residues. CDR1 MNHEY and CDR2 SMNVEV come from the germline V gene (reference sequence). The CDR3 DNA reads TGTGCCGTCCGGGGGGGAGAGACCCAGTACTTC. Translating gives CAVRGGETQYF.

In its sample, this clonotype was seen many times. This chain links TRBV6-5 with TRBJ2-2; D possibly corresponds to TRBD1 (5 bases). Germline CDR1 MNHEY, CDR2 SVGAGI. V was cut by 4 bases and J by 1 base, with 13 bases left in between. The length of the CDR3 is 16 residues. CDR3 DNA: TGTGCCAGCAGTTCCCCCGACAGCATGAACACCGGGGAGCTGTTTTTT. It codes for CASSSPDSMNTGELFF.

The chain links TRBV4-1 to TRBJ2-7; D tentatively fits TRBD1 or TRBD2 (5 bases each). CDR3 size: 13 residues. Trimming stripped 0 bases from V and 7 bases from J, with 10 bases between. The V gene's germline CDR1 is MGHRA and CDR2 YSYEKL. The CDR3 region has the DNA TGCGCCAGCAGCCAAGATCTGGGGGTTGAGCAGTACTTC. Translation: CASSQDLGVEQYF.

This chain uses TRBV7-2 with TRBJ2-7, with a weak D call TRBD1 (5 bases). This CDR3 has 13 amino acids. Trimming removed 5 bases at V and 6 bases at J, with 14 bases between. Germline-derived CDR1 and CDR2 are SGHTA and FQGNSA. DNA for the CDR3: TGTGCCAGCAGCCCTCAGGGAAAGGGCGAGCAGTACTTC. Translated: CASSPQGKGEQYF.